This is a list of T cell receptor beta chains from one sample in a study of blood T cells in healthy people across ages. Each CDR3 protein is one row after TCRdb ran MiXCR on the 5' RACE reads. Of hundreds of thousands of distinct CDR3 sequences in the sample, roughly 43% were seen once. Sample: blood. The receptors derive from a woman between 55 and 75 years old in good health. Both conserved end residues are part of each CDR3. The size entry is marked missing in some rows and otherwise reads once, few, many or a size class.

j_gene,abundance,len,v_gene,CDR3aa
TRBJ1-4,-,15,TRBV4-1,CASSQVPATNEKLFF
TRBJ1-2,many,14,TRBV27,CASSLAGTGGGYTF
TRBJ2-7,few,14,TRBV28,CASSSGTAGYEQYF
TRBJ2-1,-,21,TRBV27,CASSTPPGLAGGSYSYNEQFF
TRBJ1-4,-,12,TRBV20-1,CSATEDLEKLFF
TRBJ2-7,-,15,TRBV12-3/TRBV12-4,CASTTGTGDYNEQYF
TRBJ2-1,few,15,TRBV19,CASSMTSGAYNEQFF
TRBJ2-7,many,13,TRBV6-2/TRBV6-3,CASSYSDSYEQYF
TRBJ1-2,many,12,TRBV12-3/TRBV12-4,CASSQGGLGYTF
TRBJ2-5,-,16,TRBV3-1,CASSRNLGLDQETQYF
TRBJ2-1,-,14,TRBV20-1,CSARNQYPYNEQFF
TRBJ2-1,-,12,TRBV7-2,CASQAGYNEQFF
TRBJ1-2,many,13,TRBV7-9,CASSLGEERGYTF